The T cell receptor beta chain under discussion was sequenced for a study of blood T cell repertoires in COVID-19. In the study overall: COVID-19 samples from acute and convalescent phases originated in the United States, Italy and Spain.

Germline CDR1 LNHNV, CDR2 YYDKDF (reference sequence). This CDR3 spans 14 amino acids. Trimming cost V 4 bases and J 3 bases, with 9 bases left between them. Original handling: Estimated nucleated cell counts came from reference gene primer amplification. Profiled with immunoSEQ multiplex PCR; TCRdb holds only in-frame clones, not every one. That table gives V, J and clone size, and the DNA gave D and trimming. The sample consists of approximately 210,000 clones, 81% of them appearing once. Everyone who took part was roughly 18 to 89 years old, and they came from 24 US areas. The chain couples TRBV15 to TRBJ1-4; a weak D match, TRBD1 (5 bases). The sample was PBMCs or T cells enriched from blood (not recorded which). The sequence was collected from a woman aged 45-60 years with acute COVID-19. The DNA for the CDR3 is TGTGCCACCAGCACCCGACAGTCTAATGAAAAACTGTTTTTT. This codes for CATSTRQSNEKLFF.